This is a list of T cell receptor beta chains from one sample in a study of T cell responses to AZD1222 COVID-19 vaccine. The data were produced by immunoSEQ multiplex PCR, yet TCRdb's version contains in-frame clones alone and is incomplete. The sample yields around 150,000 clones, around 87% seen once. This sample comprised peripheral blood, obtained 28 days after the second AZD1222 dose. These receptor sequences come from an adult who received the AZD1222 COVID-19 vaccine. CDR3s include the opening cysteine and the closing phenylalanine or tryptophan.

j_gene	v_gene	CDR3aa
TRBJ2-5	TRBV19	CASSSGTGGKETQYF
TRBJ2-2	TRBV4-2	CASSQELAGNGGELFF
TRBJ2-7	TRBV5-1	CASSFDSPPYEQYF
TRBJ1-5	TRBV19	CASTPIGRDHQPQHF
TRBJ2-3	TRBV2	CASSEAVTTLSPTDTQYF
TRBJ1-1	TRBV4-3	CASSQDRNTEAFF
TRBJ1-2	TRBV21-1	CASSPGTGGNYGYTF
TRBJ1-6	TRBV14	CASRDRGAGNSPLHF
TRBJ2-1	TRBV11-2	CASSFGPTSGGGNEQFF
TRBJ1-2	TRBV5-4	CASSLTGTYGYTF
TRBJ2-3	TRBV12-3/TRBV12-4	CASRTTWDTQYF
TRBJ2-1	TRBV7-3	CASSPTPQIGEQFF
TRBJ2-3	TRBV6-4	CASSDSGTSGTDTQYF
TRBJ2-7	TRBV18	CASSPTANSRASSYEQYF
TRBJ2-3	TRBV11-3	CASSPGTSTDTQYF
TRBJ2-5	TRBV7-7	CASSSKGEGETQYF